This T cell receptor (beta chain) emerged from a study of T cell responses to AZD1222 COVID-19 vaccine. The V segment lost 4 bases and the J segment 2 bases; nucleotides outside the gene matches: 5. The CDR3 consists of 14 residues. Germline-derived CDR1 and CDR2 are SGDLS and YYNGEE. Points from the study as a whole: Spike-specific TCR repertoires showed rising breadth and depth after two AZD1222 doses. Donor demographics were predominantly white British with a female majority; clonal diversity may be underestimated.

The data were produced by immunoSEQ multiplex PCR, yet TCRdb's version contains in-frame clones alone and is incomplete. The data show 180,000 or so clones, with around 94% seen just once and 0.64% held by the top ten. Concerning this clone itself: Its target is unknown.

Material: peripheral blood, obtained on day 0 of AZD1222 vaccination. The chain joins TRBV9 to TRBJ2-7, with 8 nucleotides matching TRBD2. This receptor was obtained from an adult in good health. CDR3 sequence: CASSPGLGTYEQYF. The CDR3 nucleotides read TGTGCCAGCAGCCCGGGACTAGGAACCTACGAGCAGTACTTC. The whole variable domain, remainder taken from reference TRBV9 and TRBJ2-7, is DSGVTQTPKHLITATGQRVTLRCSPRSGDLSVYWYQQSLDQGLQFLIQYYNGEERAKGNILERFSAQQFPDLHSELNLSSLELGDSALYFCASSPGLGTYEQYFGPGTRLTVT.